This entry lists 11 T cell receptor beta chains sequenced from one sample in a study of cytomegalovirus exposure and HLA in healthy donors. The PCR was carried out with 60 Vbeta primers and 13 Jbeta primers. Generated by immunoSEQ multiplex PCR, the TCRdb table keeps only in-frame clones and is missing some. Its table lists around 70,000 clones. Sequences were obtained from PBMCs. These receptors were taken from a female donor in good health and CMV-seropositive.

V usage is TRBV5-1 and J usage is TRBJ2-7; maybe TRBD2 (5 bases). The CDR3 spans 15 residues. Looked up from germline, CDR1 is SGHRS and CDR2 is YFSETQ. V was trimmed by 0 bases and J by 1 base, leaving 11 bases between them. The DNA for the CDR3 is TGCGCCAGCAGCTTGGACCACTCGGGGTCCTACGAGCAGTACTTC. Residues: CASSLDHSGSYEQYF.

The rearrangement links TRBV7-2 to TRBJ2-7; the D gene is possibly TRBD1 (6 bases). The CDR3 extends over 13 amino acids. Germline loops: CDR1 SGHTA, CDR2 FQGNSA. V lost 7 bases to trimming and J lost 2 bases, with 12 bases between them. The DNA for the CDR3 is TGTGCCAGCAAAATAGGGGGAGCCTACGAGCAGTACTTC. Amino acids: CASKIGGAYEQYF.

The CDR3: CASSQEVGGPWGYTF. CDR3 bases: TGCGCCAGCAGCCAAGAAGTGGGGGGGCCATGGGGCTACACCTTC. The V and J genes are TRBV4-3 and TRBJ1-2; possibly TRBD1 for D (6 bases). Trimming removed 0 bases from V and 8 bases from J, with 16 bases in between. The CDR3 spans 15 residues. From germline, CDR1 is LGHNA and CDR2 YSLEER.

J is TRBJ1-2 and V is TRBV4-1, with D maybe TRBD1 (5 bases). Germline V gene lookup returns CDR1 MGHRA and CDR2 YSYEKL. Trimming cost V 3 bases and J 4 bases, with 30 bases left between them. This CDR3 has 20 residues. CDR3 protein: CASSHSRLSGREKGFYGYTF. As DNA, the CDR3 is TGCGCCAGCAGCCACTCGAGGTTGTCAGGGCGGGAGAAGGGCTTCTATGGCTACACCTTC.

The chain combines TRBV7-2 with TRBJ1-2, with TRBD1 as a possible D gene (6 bases). V lost 0 bases, J lost 8 bases, and 13 bases lay in between. Per the germline V gene, CDR1 is SGHTA and CDR2 is FQGNSA. The CDR3 runs to 14 residues. In DNA form, the CDR3 reads TGTGCCAGCAGCTTAGCGATGGGGGGGGCAGGCTACACCTTC. Translation: CASSLAMGGAGYTF.

CDR3 coding DNA: TGTGCCAGCAGCTTAGTGGCGGGGGACTACAATGAGCAGTTCTTC. This encodes CASSLVAGDYNEQFF. The chain recombines TRBV11-3 with TRBJ2-1, with 7 positions matching TRBD2. CDR1 SGHNT and CDR2 YENEEA come from the germline V gene. J was trimmed by 3 bases and V by 1 base; bases with no gene match: 3. This CDR3 comprises 15 residues.

This sequence joins TRBV7-2 and TRBJ2-6; D ambiguous. This CDR3 has 13 residues. Trimming shortened V by 3 bases and J by 2 bases, and 2 bases separated the two germline ends. Germline V gene data show CDR1 as SGHTA and CDR2 as FQGNSA. For the CDR3, the DNA is TGTGCCAGCAGCTTCGCTGGGGCCAACGTCCTGACTTTC. Its translation is CASSFAGANVLTF. The variable domain in full, with the rest retrieved from reference TRBV7-2 and TRBJ2-6, is GAGVSQSPSNKVTEKGKDVELRCDPISGHTALYWYRQSLGQGLEFLIYFQGNSAPDKSGLPSDRFSAERTGGSVSTLTIQRTQQEDSAVYLCASSFAGANVLTFGAGSRLTVL.

V is TRBV5-1 and J is TRBJ2-2; D uncertain. The germline V and J ends were trimmed by 0 bases and 1 base, with 10 bases remaining between them. CDR1 and CDR2 from the germline V gene are SGHRS and YFSETQ. This CDR3 has 16 residues. The CDR3 is CASSLGPPGNTGELFF. The CDR3 DNA follows: TGCGCCAGCAGCTTGGGGCCTCCGGGGAACACCGGGGAGCTGTTTTTT.

This chain joins TRBV4-1 and TRBJ1-5; D is unresolved. Per the germline V gene, CDR1 is MGHRA and CDR2 is YSYEKL. V lost 0 bases, J lost 0 bases, and 12 bases lay in between. CDR3 length: 17 residues. This CDR3 is CASSQDEGSYSNQPQHF. The CDR3 coding sequence is TGCGCCAGCAGCCAAGATGAAGGGAGTTATAGCAATCAGCCCCAGCATTTT.

The chain combines TRBV2 with TRBJ2-1; D is possibly TRBD2 (6 bases). The CDR3 consists of 14 residues. V lost 4 bases and J 3 bases, leaving 10 bases between the germline ends. Germline assignment: CDR1 SNHLY and CDR2 FYNNEI. This CDR3 reads CASSARGVYNEQFF. The CDR3 DNA follows: TGTGCCAGCAGTGCGCGGGGCGTCTACAATGAGCAGTTCTTC. Drawing the rest from reference TRBV2 and TRBJ2-1, the complete variable domain is EPEVTQTPSHQVTQMGQEVILRCVPISNHLYFYWYRQILGQKVEFLVSFYNNEISEKSEIFDDQFSVERPDGSNFTLKIRSTKLEDSAMYFCASSARGVYNEQFFGPGTRLTVL.

J is TRBJ1-2 and V is TRBV28, with 10 positions matching TRBD1. This CDR3 region has 18 residues. Per the germline V gene, CDR1 is MDHEN and CDR2 is SYDVKM. Trimming removed 4 bases from V and 8 bases from J; junction bases left unmatched: 19. In DNA, the CDR3 is TGTGCCAGCAGTTCCGGGACAGGGGCCCATACCACCCTTGGAGGCTACACCTTC. Protein: CASSSGTGAHTTLGGYTF.